These T cell receptor beta chains were read from a single sample in a study of radiotherapy plus CTLA-4 blockade in lung cancer. Sequencing was performed with immunoSEQ multiplex PCR; in TCRdb, only in-frame clones are kept and a portion is missing. The table lists roughly 77,000 clones, roughly 74% of them singletons. The sequencing used peripheral blood, collected from a patient treated with radiotherapy plus ipilimumab. The receptors derive from a human donor with non-small cell lung cancer whose response to radiotherapy plus ipilimumab could not be evaluated. The CDR3 runs from the conserved cysteine through the conserved F or W.

TRBJ2-7,TRBV5-1,CASSPGTGHEQYF
TRBJ1-2,TRBV29-1,CSAVGGVEGYTF
TRBJ2-3,TRBV6-1,CASNTGGTDTQYF
TRBJ2-5,TRBV15,CATSRAGGGDQETQYF
TRBJ1-2,TRBV7-9,CASSLTVPNYGYTF
TRBJ2-1,TRBV21-1,CARVLDRGRNEQFF
TRBJ2-6,TRBV30,CALRHPGANVLTF
TRBJ2-2,TRBV2,CASSPRGFNTGELFF
TRBJ1-1,TRBV12-5,CASGLRQATEAFF
TRBJ2-7,TRBV5-1,CASSLGTGEDEQYF
TRBJ2-1,TRBV6-1,CASIRLAGVYHEQFF
TRBJ2-5,TRBV7-2,CASSSGLVIQETQYF
TRBJ2-7,TRBV5-4,CASSWVSSGGSDYEQYF
TRBJ2-7,TRBV2,CASSEGRQGYEQYF
TRBJ2-2,TRBV2,CASSPMGGGGNTGELFF
TRBJ2-3,TRBV23-1,CASTESWTGGSADTQYF
TRBJ2-1,TRBV4-2,CASSTRQGGDEQFF
TRBJ2-7,TRBV6-1,CASSEGVGAFSYEQYF